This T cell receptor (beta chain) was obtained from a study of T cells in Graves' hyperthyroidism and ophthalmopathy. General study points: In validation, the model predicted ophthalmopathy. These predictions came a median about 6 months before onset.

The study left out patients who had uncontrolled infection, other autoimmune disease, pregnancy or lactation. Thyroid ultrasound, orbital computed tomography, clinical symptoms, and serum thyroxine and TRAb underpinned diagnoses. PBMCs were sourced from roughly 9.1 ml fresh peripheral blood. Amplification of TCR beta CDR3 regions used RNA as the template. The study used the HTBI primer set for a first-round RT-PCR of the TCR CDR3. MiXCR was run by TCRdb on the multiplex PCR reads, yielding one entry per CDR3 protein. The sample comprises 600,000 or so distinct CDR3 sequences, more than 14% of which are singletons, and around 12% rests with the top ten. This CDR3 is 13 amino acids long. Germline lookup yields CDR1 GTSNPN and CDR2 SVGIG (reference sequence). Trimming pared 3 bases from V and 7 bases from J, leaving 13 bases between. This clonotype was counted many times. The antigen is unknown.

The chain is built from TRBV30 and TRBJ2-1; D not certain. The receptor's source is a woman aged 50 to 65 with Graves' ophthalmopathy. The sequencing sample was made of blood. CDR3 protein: CAWSRPPGNEQFF. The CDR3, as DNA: TGTGCCTGGAGCCGACCCCCCGGAAATGAGCAGTTCTTC.